The entry below gives a single T cell receptor (beta chain) sequence along with its context. Its antigen is undetermined. The sample comes from a study of T-cell reconstitution after alpha-beta-depleted transplantation in children. Study-level results: Several hundred rapidly expanded clones from non-depleted graft cells reportedly supplied alpha-beta T cells about two months post-transplant.

Unique molecular identifiers were incorporated when the TCRbeta library was constructed. TCRdb ran MiXCR on the PCR reads and lists one entry per CDR3 protein. The sample lists hundreds of thousands of distinct CDR3 sequences, over 10% occurring once. The germline V and J ends were trimmed by 1 base and 1 base, with 5 bases remaining between them. This CDR3 contains 13 residues. Germline CDR1 is LNHNV and CDR2 is YYDKDF (reference sequence). Sequencing used PBMCs, mostly from graft donor cells, obtained 360 days after TCRalphabeta/CD19-depleted stem cell transplant. The TCR comes from a male patient between 5 and 17 years old who had a stem cell transplant for acute myeloid leukemia, so the T cells may come from the graft donor. The chain carries TRBV15 and TRBJ2-7; D is undetermined. CDR3 in DNA: TGTGCCACCAGCAGAGTCGGGTCCTACGAGCAGTACTTC. Encoded protein: CATSRVGSYEQYF.